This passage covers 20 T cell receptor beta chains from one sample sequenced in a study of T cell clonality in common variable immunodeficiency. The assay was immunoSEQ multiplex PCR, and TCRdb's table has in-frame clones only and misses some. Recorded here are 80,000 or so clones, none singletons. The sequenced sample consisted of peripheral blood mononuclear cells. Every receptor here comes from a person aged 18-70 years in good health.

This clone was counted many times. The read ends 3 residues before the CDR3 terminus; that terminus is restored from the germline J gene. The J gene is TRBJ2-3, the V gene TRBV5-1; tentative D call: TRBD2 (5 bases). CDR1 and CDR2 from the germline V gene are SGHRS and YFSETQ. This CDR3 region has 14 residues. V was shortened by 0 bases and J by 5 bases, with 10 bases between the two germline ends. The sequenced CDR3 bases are TGCGCCAGCAGCTTGGGAGTCGCGGGAGATACG. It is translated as CASSLGVAGDT. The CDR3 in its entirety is CASSLGVAGDTQYF.

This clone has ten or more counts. Incomplete CDR3 DNA: TGCGCCAGCAGCTTGGAACTAGCGGGAGTAGACAATGAG. Amino acid sequence: CASSLELAGVDNE. In full, the CDR3 reads CASSLELAGVDNEQFF. The genes are TRBV5-1 and TRBJ2-1; TRBD2 matches 11 bases. The DNA ends 3 residues before the CDR3 does, and the rest of the CDR3 is filled in from the germline J gene. The ends lost 0 bases at V and 5 bases at J; junction bases unmatched: 4. The CDR3 runs to 16 residues. Per the germline V gene, CDR1 is SGHRS and CDR2 is YFSETQ.

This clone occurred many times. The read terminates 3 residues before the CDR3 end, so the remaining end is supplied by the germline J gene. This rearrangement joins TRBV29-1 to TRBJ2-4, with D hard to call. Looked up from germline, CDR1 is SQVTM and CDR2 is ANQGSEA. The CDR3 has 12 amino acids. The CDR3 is CSVRIRRICQYF. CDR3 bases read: TGCAGCGTCAGGATTAGACGGATTTGT.

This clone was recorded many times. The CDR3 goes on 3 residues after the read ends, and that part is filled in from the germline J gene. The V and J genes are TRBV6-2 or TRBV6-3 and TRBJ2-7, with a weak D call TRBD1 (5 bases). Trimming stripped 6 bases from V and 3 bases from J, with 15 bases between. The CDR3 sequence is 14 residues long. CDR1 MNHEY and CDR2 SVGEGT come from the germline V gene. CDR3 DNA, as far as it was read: TGTGCCAGCAGCCTAACCTCTCAGGGCTACGAG. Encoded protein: CASSLTSQGYE. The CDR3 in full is CASSLTSQGYEQYF.

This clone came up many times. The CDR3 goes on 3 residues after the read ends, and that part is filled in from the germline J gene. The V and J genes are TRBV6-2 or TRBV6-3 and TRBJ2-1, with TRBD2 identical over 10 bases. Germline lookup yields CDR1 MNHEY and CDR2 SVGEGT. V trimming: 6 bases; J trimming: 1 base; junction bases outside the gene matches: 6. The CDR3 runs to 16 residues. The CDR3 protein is CASREREGRSYNEQFF. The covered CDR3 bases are TGTGCCAGCAGGGAGCGGGAGGGCCGTTCCTACAATGAG.

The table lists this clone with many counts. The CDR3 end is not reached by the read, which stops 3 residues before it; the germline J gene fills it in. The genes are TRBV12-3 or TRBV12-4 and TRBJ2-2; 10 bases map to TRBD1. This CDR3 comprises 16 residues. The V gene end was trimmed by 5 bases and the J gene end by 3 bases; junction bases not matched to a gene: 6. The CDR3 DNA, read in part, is TGTGCCAGCAGTGCCCCGGGACAGGGGTACACCGGGGAG. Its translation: CASSAPGQGYTGE. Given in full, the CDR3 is CASSAPGQGYTGELFF.

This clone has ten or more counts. This chain's CDR3 is CATSDRLAGRDTQYF. Incomplete CDR3 DNA: TGTGCCACCAGTGACCGACTAGCGGGAAGAGATACG. V and J are TRBV24-1 and TRBJ2-3, with 11 bases matching TRBD2. The read ends 3 residues shy of where the CDR3 ends; the end is completed using the germline J gene. Per germline, CDR1 KGHDR and CDR2 SFDVKD. V trimming: 4 bases; J trimming: 5 bases; junction bases outside the gene matches: 4. CDR3 length: 15 residues.

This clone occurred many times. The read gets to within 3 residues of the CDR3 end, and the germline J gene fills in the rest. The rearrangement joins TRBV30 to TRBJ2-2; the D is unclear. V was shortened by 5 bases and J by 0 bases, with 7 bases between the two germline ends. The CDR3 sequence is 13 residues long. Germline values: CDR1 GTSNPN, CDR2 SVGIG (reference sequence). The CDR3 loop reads CAWSVTNTGELFF. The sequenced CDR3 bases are TGTGCCTGGTCAGTTACGAACACCGGGGAG.

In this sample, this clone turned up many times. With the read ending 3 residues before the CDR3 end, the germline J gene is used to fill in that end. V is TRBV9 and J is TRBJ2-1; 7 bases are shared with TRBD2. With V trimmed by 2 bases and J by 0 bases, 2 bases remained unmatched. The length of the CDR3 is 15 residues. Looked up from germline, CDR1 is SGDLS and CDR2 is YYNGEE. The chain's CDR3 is CASSVRETSYNEQFF. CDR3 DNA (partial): TGTGCCAGCAGCGTGCGGGAGACCTCCTACAATGAG.

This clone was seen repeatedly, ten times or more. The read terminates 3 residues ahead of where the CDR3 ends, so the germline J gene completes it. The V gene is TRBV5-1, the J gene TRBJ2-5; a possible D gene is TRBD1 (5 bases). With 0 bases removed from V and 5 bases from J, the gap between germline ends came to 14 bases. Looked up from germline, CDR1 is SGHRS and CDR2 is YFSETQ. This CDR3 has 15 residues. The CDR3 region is CASSLASQGRETQYF. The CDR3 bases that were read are TGCGCCAGCAGCTTGGCCAGTCAGGGTAGGGAGACC.

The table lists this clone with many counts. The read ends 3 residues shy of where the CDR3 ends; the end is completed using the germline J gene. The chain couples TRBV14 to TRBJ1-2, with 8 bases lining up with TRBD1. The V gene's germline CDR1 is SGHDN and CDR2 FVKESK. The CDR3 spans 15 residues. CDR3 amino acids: CASSQHTLTGEGYTF. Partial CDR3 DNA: TGTGCCAGCAGCCAACACACGTTGACAGGGGAAGGC.

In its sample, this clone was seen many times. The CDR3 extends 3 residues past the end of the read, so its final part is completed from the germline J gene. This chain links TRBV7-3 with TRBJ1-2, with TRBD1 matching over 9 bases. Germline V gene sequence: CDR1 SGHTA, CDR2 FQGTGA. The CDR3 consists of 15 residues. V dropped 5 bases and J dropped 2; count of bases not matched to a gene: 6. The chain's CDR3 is CASSPDRGGNYGYTF. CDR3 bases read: TGTGCCAGCAGCCCAGACAGGGGGGGGAACTATGGC.

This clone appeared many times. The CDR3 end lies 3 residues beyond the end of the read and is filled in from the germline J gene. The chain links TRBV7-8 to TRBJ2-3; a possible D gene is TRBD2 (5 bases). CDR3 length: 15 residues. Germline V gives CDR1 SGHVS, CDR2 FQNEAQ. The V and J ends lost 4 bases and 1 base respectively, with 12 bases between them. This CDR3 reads CASSSRGVRTDTQYF. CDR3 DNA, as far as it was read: TGTGCCAGCAGCTCCCGGGGAGTCCGCACAGATACG. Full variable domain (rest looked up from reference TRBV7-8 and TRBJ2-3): GAGVSQSPRYKVAKRGQDVALRCDPISGHVSLFWYQQALGQGPEFLTYFQNEAQLDKSGLPSDRFFAERPEGSVSTLKIQRTQQEDSAVYLCASSSRGVRTDTQYFGPGTRLTVL.

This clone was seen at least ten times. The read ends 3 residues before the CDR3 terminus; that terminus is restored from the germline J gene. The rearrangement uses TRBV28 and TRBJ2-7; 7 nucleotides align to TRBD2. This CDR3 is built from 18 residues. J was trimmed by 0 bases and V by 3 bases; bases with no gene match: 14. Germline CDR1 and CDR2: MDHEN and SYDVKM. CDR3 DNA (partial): TGTGCCAGCAGTTTTGGATTTTCGCCTAGCGGAATCTCCTACGAG. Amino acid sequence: CASSFGFSPSGISYE. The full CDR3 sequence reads CASSFGFSPSGISYEQYF.

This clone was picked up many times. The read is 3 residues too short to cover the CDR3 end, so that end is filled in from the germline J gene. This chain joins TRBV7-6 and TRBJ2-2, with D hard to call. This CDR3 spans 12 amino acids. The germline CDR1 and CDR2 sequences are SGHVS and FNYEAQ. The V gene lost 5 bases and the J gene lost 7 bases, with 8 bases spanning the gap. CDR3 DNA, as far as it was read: TGTGCCAGCAGCCTCCACGGCGGGGAG. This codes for CASSLHGGE. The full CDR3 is CASSLHGGELFF.

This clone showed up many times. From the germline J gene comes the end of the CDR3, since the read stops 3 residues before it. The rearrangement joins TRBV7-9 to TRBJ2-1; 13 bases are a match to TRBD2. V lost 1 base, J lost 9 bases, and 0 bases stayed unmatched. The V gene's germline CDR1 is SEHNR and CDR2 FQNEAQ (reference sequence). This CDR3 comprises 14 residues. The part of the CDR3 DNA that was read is TGTGCCAGCAGCTTAGGGACTAGCGGGAGTGAG. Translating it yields CASSLGTSGSE. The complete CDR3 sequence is CASSLGTSGSEQFF. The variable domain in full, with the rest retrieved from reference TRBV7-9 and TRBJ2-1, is DTGVSQNPRHKITKRGQNVTFRCDPISEHNRLYWYRQTLGQGPEFLTYFQNEAQLEKSRLLSDRFSAERPKGSFSTLEIQRTEQGDSAMYLCASSLGTSGSEQFFGPGTRLTVL.

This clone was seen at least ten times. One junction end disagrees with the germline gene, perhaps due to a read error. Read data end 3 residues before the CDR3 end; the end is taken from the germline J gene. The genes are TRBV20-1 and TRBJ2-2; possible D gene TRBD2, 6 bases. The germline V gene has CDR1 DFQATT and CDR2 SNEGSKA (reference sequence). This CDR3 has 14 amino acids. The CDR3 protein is CSANVAENTGGLFF. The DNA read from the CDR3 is TGCAGTGCTAACGTAGCGGAGAACACCGGGGGG.

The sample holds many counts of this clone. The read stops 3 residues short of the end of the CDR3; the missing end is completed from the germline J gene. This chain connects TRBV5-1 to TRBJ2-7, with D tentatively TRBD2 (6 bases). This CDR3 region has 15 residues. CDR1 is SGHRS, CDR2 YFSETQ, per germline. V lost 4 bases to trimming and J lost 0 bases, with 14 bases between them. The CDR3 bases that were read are TGCGCCAGCAGCCCGTTAGCGGAGAGCTCCTACGAG. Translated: CASSPLAESSYE. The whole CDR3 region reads CASSPLAESSYEQYF.

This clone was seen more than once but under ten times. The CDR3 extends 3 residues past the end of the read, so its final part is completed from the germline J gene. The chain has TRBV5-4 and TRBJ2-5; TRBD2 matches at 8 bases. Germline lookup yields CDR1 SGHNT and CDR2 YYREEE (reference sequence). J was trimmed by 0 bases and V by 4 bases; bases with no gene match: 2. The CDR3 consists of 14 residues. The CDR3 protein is CASSTGLDQETQYF. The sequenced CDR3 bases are TGTGCCAGCAGCACGGGACTAGACCAAGAGACC.

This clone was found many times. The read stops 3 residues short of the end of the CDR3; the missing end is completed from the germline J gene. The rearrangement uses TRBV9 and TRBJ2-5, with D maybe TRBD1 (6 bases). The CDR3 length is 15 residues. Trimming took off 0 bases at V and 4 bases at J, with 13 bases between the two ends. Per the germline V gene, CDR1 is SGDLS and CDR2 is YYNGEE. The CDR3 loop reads CASSVGARGRETQYF. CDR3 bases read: TGTGCCAGCAGCGTAGGTGCCAGGGGTCGAGAGACC.